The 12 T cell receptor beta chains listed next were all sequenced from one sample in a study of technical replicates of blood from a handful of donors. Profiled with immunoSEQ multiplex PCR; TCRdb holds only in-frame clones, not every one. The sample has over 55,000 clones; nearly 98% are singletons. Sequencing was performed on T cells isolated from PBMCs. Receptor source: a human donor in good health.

This chain's CDR3 is CASSFNWAGSYEQYF. DNA of the CDR3: TGCGCCAGCAGCTTCAATTGGGCGGGATCCTACGAGCAGTACTTC. The V gene is TRBV5-1, the J gene TRBJ2-7, with D possibly matching TRBD2 (6 bases). V gave up 2 bases and J gave up 1 base, with 13 bases separating them. This CDR3 region has 15 residues. CDR1 is SGHRS, CDR2 YFSETQ, per germline.

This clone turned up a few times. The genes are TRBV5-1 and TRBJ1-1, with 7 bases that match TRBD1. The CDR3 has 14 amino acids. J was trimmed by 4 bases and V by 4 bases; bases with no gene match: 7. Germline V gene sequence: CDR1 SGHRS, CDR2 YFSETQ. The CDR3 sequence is CASSPSTGSTEAFF. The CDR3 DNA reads TGCGCCAGCAGCCCATCGACAGGGTCCACTGAAGCTTTCTTT. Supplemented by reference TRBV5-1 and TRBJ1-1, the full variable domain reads KAGVTQTPRYLIKTRGQQVTLSCSPISGHRSVSWYQQTPGQGLQFLFEYFSETQRNKGNFPGRFSGRQFSNSRSEMNVSTLELGDSALYLCASSPSTGSTEAFFGQGTRLTVV.

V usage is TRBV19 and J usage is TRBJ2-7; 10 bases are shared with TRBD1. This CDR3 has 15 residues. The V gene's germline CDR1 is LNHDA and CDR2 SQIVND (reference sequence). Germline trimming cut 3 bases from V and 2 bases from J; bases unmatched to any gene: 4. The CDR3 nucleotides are TGTGCCAGTAGTATCGGGACAGGGGTAGCCTACGAGCAGTACTTC. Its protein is CASSIGTGVAYEQYF.

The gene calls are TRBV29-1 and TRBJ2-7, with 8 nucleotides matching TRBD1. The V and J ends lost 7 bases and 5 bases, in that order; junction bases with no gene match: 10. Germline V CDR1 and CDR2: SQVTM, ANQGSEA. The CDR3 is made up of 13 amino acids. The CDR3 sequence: CSAAWTGSNEQYF. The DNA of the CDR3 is TGCAGCGCCGCCTGGACAGGGTCCAACGAGCAGTACTTC.

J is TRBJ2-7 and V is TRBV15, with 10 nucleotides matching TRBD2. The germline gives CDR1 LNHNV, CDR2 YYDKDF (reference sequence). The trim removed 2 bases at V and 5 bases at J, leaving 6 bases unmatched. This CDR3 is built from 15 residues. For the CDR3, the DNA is TGTGCCACCAGCAGACGGAGCGGGGGGGCGGACGAGCAGTACTTC. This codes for CATSRRSGGADEQYF. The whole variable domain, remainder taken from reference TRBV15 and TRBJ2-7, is DAMVIQNPRYQVTQFGKPVTLSCSQTLNHNVMYWYQQKSSQAPKLLFHYYDKDFNNEADTPDNFQSRRPNTSFCFLDIRSPGLGDTAMYLCATSRRSGGADEQYFGPGTRLTVT.

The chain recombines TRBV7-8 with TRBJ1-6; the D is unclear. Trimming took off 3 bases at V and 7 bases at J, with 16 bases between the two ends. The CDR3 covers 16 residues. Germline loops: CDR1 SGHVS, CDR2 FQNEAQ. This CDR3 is CASSFGRMQWNSPLHF. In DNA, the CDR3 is TGTGCCAGCAGCTTTGGCCGCATGCAATGGAATTCACCCCTCCACTTT.

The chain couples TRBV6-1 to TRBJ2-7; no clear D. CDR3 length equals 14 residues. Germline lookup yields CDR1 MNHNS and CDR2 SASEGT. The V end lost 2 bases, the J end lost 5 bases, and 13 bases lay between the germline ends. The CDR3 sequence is CASSERSSPDEQYF. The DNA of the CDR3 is TGTGCCAGCAGTGAAAGATCCTCACCAGACGAGCAGTACTTC.

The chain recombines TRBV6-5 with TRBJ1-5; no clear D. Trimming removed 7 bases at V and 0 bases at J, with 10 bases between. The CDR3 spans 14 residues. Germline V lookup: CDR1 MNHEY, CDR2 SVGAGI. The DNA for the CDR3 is TGTGCCAGCAACCGATCTAATAGCAATCAGCCCCAGCATTTT. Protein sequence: CASNRSNSNQPQHF.

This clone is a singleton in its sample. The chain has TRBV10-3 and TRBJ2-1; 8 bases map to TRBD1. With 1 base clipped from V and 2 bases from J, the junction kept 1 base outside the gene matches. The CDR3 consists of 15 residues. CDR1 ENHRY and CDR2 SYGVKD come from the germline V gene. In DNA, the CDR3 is TGTGCCATCAGTGAGTTGACAGGGGCCTACAATGAGCAGTTCTTC. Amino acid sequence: CAISELTGAYNEQFF.

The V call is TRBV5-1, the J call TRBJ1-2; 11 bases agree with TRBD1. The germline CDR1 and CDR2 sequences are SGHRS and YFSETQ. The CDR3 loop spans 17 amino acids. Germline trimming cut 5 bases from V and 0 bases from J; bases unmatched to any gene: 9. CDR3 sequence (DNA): TGCGCCAGCAGGTCCGGGACAGGGGGAATGGCTAACTATGGCTACACCTTC. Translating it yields CASRSGTGGMANYGYTF.

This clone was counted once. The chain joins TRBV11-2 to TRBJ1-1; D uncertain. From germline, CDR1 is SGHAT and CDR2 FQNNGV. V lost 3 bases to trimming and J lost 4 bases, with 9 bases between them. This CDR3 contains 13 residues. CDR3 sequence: CASSFLRVTEAFF. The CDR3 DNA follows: TGTGCCAGCAGCTTCCTGAGGGTCACTGAAGCTTTCTTT.

CDR3 bases: TGTGCCTGGAGTGGAGGGACAGGGGGGTCCTACGAGCAGTACTTC. Its translation: CAWSGGTGGSYEQYF. V is TRBV30 and J is TRBJ2-7, with 11 bases fitting TRBD1. This CDR3 contains 15 residues. The V gene's germline CDR1 is GTSNPN and CDR2 SVGIG (reference sequence). Trimming removed 1 base from V and 1 base from J; junction bases left unmatched: 3. Together with reference TRBV30 and TRBJ2-7, the CDR3 gives the full variable domain: SQTIHQWPATLVQPVGSPLSLECTVEGTSNPNLYWYRQAAGRGLQLLFYSVGIGQISSEVPQNLSASRPQDRQFILSSKKLLLSDSGFYLCAWSGGTGGSYEQYFGPGTRLTVT.